Shown below are 22 T cell receptor beta chains from a single sample sequenced in a study of OX40 agonist ivuxolimab in advanced cancers. Only in-frame clones appear in the TCRdb table, and some are missing; sequencing was by immunoSEQ multiplex PCR. Among roughly 54,000 clones listed, roughly 91% were seen once. The sample here was CD4+ or CD8+ T cells sorted from blood, taken in a trial of the OX40 agonist ivuxolimab. The receptor source for this set is an adult with an advanced solid tumor such as melanoma, head and neck, liver or kidney cancer.

The chain combines TRBV11-2 with TRBJ1-3; D is ambiguous. Between the trimmed V and J ends, which lost 5 bases and 5 bases, there was a span of 13 bases. The germline CDR1 and CDR2 sequences are SGHAT and FQNNGV. The CDR3 extends over 14 amino acids. CDR3 DNA sequence: TGTGCCAGCAGCCTAGTCGGGGTCAGAAACACCATATATTTT. Translation gives CASSLVGVRNTIYF. Using reference TRBV11-2 and TRBJ1-3 for the parts outside the CDR3, the full variable domain is EAGVAQSPRYKIIEKRQSVAFWCNPISGHATLYWYQQILGQGPKLLIQFQNNGVVDDSQLPKDRFSAERLKGVDSTLKIQPAKLEDSAVYLCASSLVGVRNTIYFGEGSWLTVV.

The rearrangement uses TRBV2 and TRBJ2-7; tentative D call: TRBD1 (5 bases). V was clipped by 3 bases and J by 2 bases, with 8 bases between them. Per the germline V gene, CDR1 is SNHLY and CDR2 is FYNNEI. The CDR3 has 13 amino acids. The CDR3 coding sequence is TGTGCCAGCAGTGACAGGGTGGCCTACGAGCAGTACTTC. It encodes CASSDRVAYEQYF.

This chain uses TRBV10-3 with TRBJ1-5; D not certain. CDR3 length equals 13 residues. CDR1 is ENHRY, CDR2 SYGVKD, per germline. Trimming took off 0 bases at V and 5 bases at J, with 5 bases between the two ends. The CDR3 loop is CAISESSDQPQHF. The CDR3 DNA reads as TGTGCCATCAGTGAGTCGAGTGATCAGCCCCAGCATTTT.

This chain uses TRBV14 with TRBJ2-7, with TRBD1 identical over 9 bases. The CDR3 is made up of 14 amino acids. CDR1 is SGHDN, CDR2 FVKESK, per germline. Trimming took 5 bases from V and 4 from J; bases not matched to a gene: 6. The CDR3 DNA follows: TGTGCCAGCAGCAAGGACAGGGGAACTTACGAGCAGTACTTC. Its protein is CASSKDRGTYEQYF.

This sequence joins TRBV6-5 and TRBJ2-2, with TRBD1 matching 7 bases. With 5 bases clipped from V and 6 bases from J, the junction kept 6 bases outside the gene matches. The CDR3 runs to 14 residues. Germline V gene lookup returns CDR1 MNHEY and CDR2 SVGAGI. The CDR3 coding sequence is TGTGCCAGCAGTCGACAGGGTTACGCCGGGGAGCTGTTTTTT. The encoded protein is CASSRQGYAGELFF.

The chain links TRBV18 to TRBJ1-2; 9 bases line up with TRBD1. CDR3 length: 14 residues. V gave up 5 bases and J gave up 3 bases; unmatched junction bases: 4. The germline gives CDR1 KGHSH, CDR2 LQKENI. CDR3 nucleotide sequence: TGTGCCAGCTCAACCGGACAGGGGTACTATGGCTACACCTTC. As protein: CASSTGQGYYGYTF.

The gene calls are TRBV2 and TRBJ2-2; weak D call: TRBD1 (6 bases). Germline V gene data show CDR1 as SNHLY and CDR2 as FYNNEI. V was pared by 6 bases and J by 9 bases, with 11 bases between. CDR3 size: 12 residues. The CDR3 DNA is TGTGCCAGCAGAGATCAGGGGTGGGAGCTGTTTTTT. As protein: CASRDQGWELFF.

CDR3 loop: CASSSMGTDGNQPQHF. In nucleotides, the CDR3 is TGTGCCAGCAGTTCGATGGGGACAGACGGCAATCAGCCCCAGCATTTT. The chain has TRBV5-4 and TRBJ1-5; 7 bases map to TRBD1. The CDR3 runs to 16 residues. Looked up from germline, CDR1 is SGHNT and CDR2 is YYREEE (reference sequence). V lost 5 bases to trimming and J lost 2 bases; unmatched junction nucleotides: 10.

The chain carries TRBV28 and TRBJ2-3; D remains unclear. Deletions cut 5 bases from V and 3 bases from J, with 6 bases between. The CDR3 has 12 residues. CDR1 is MDHEN, CDR2 SYDVKM, per germline. The CDR3 protein is CASSSNTDTQYF. In DNA, the CDR3 is TGTGCCAGCAGTAGCAATACAGATACGCAGTATTTT. Full variable domain (missing parts from reference TRBV28 and TRBJ2-3): DVKVTQSSRYLVKRTGEKVFLECVQDMDHENMFWYRQDPGLGLRLIYFSYDVKMKEKGDIPEGYSVSREKKERFSLILESASTNQTSMYLCASSSNTDTQYFGPGTRLTVL.

The chain links TRBV7-9 to TRBJ2-5, with 7 bases that match TRBD1. The CDR3 has 14 residues. V lost 5 bases to trimming and J lost 0 bases; unmatched junction nucleotides: 3. Germline V lookup: CDR1 SEHNR, CDR2 FQNEAQ (reference sequence). The CDR3 DNA is TGTGCCAGCAGCCTGACAGGGAACCAAGAGACCCAGTACTTC. This gives the protein CASSLTGNQETQYF.

The J gene is TRBJ1-2, the V gene TRBV7-8; weak D call: TRBD1 (5 bases). The CDR3 sequence is 14 residues long. V dropped 4 bases and J dropped 2 bases, with 11 bases sitting between them. The germline gives CDR1 SGHVS, CDR2 FQNEAQ. The CDR3 protein is CASSYGTENYGYTF. CDR3 coding DNA: TGTGCCAGCAGCTACGGGACGGAGAACTATGGCTACACCTTC.

V usage is TRBV5-1 and J usage is TRBJ2-5; 8 nucleotides agree with TRBD1. The J call could be wrong; TRBJ2-7 is a better fit for the DNA end. Germline CDR1 and CDR2: SGHRS and YFSETQ. The CDR3 is 14 residues long. In DNA, the CDR3 is TGCGCCAGCAGCAGACGACAGGGGTCCTACGAGCAGTACTTC. Translated, it gives CASSRRQGSYEQYF.

V gene TRBV4-2 combines with J gene TRBJ1-2; D possibly corresponds to TRBD1 (5 bases). Trimming pared 4 bases from V and 4 bases from J, leaving 16 bases between. CDR3 size: 15 residues. CDR1 LGHNA and CDR2 YNFKEQ come from the germline V gene. CDR3 in amino acids: CASSLEDRQSYGYTF. The CDR3 region has the DNA TGTGCCAGCAGCCTAGAGGATCGACAGAGCTATGGCTACACCTTC.

The sample holds one count of this clone. The genes are TRBV7-9 and TRBJ2-1, with D hard to call. Germline V gives CDR1 SEHNR, CDR2 FQNEAQ (reference sequence). The CDR3 contains 16 residues. V lost 7 bases and J lost 0, with 16 bases in between. The CDR3 region is CASNLRAASSYNEQFF. Here the CDR3 DNA reads TGTGCCAGCAACCTTAGGGCAGCTAGCTCCTACAATGAGCAGTTCTTC.

This clone was observed a few times. The rearrangement joins TRBV6-1 to TRBJ1-1, with unresolved D. This CDR3 spans 14 amino acids. Germline-derived CDR1 and CDR2 are MNHNS and SASEGT. V lost 4 bases to trimming and J lost 1 base, with 10 bases between them. CDR3 sequence (DNA): TGTGCCAGCAGTGGGTGGGCCACGAACACTGAAGCTTTCTTT. It is translated as CASSGWATNTEAFF.

This clone was counted a single time. The chain carries TRBV6-5 and TRBJ2-2, with 9 bases identical to TRBD1. V gave up 0 bases and J gave up 12 bases; unmatched junction bases: 5. The germline V gene has CDR1 MNHEY and CDR2 SVGAGI. The CDR3 length is 14 residues. CDR3 sequence reads: CASSYSTGQGKLFF. For the CDR3, the DNA is TGTGCCAGCAGTTACTCCACGGGACAGGGAAAGCTGTTTTTT.

The V gene is TRBV19, the J gene TRBJ2-3; D call uncertain. V lost 3 bases, J lost 2 bases, and 9 bases lay in between. The CDR3 is 14 amino acids. Per the germline V gene, CDR1 is LNHDA and CDR2 is SQIVND (reference sequence). The CDR3 region has the DNA TGTGCCAGTAGTATGTTGGGTGCCACAGATACGCAGTATTTT. It encodes CASSMLGATDTQYF.

V gene TRBV28 combines with J gene TRBJ2-5, with 9 nucleotides matching TRBD2. This CDR3 is 14 amino acids long. After removal of 6 bases from V and 2 bases from J, the junction contained 4 bases not matched to a gene. Germline V gene lookup returns CDR1 MDHEN and CDR2 SYDVKM. CDR3 sequence: CASSKSGGQETQYF. In DNA, the CDR3 is TGTGCCAGCAGCAAAAGCGGGGGGCAAGAGACCCAGTACTTC.

CDR3: CASSGSSGQETQYF. CDR3 sequence (DNA): TGTGCCAGCAGTGGATCCAGCGGGCAAGAGACCCAGTACTTC. The rearrangement joins TRBV2 to TRBJ2-5, with TRBD2 as a possible D gene (6 bases). The germline gives CDR1 SNHLY, CDR2 FYNNEI. V was trimmed by 4 bases and J by 2 bases, leaving 11 bases between them. CDR3 length: 14 amino acids. The full variable domain, its missing parts supplied by reference TRBV2 and TRBJ2-5, is EPEVTQTPSHQVTQMGQEVILRCVPISNHLYFYWYRQILGQKVEFLVSFYNNEISEKSEIFDDQFSVERPDGSNFTLKIRSTKLEDSAMYFCASSGSSGQETQYFGPGTRLLVL.

The rearrangement uses TRBV6-1 and TRBJ2-7, with D possibly called TRBD1 or TRBD2 (5 bases each). The V gene's germline CDR1 is MNHNS and CDR2 SASEGT. Trimming removed 4 bases at V and 0 bases at J, with 13 bases between. The length of the CDR3 is 15 residues. The CDR3 bases are TGTGCCAGCAGTGGGCGATCTGGGGGCTCCTACGAGCAGTACTTC. Translating it yields CASSGRSGGSYEQYF.

Written as DNA, the CDR3 is TGTGCCAGCAGTTCCCCCGGGGCAGATACGCAGTATTTT. Its translation: CASSSPGADTQYF. The V and J genes are TRBV28 and TRBJ2-3; D is perhaps TRBD2 (5 bases). Germline CDR1 is MDHEN and CDR2 is SYDVKM. The CDR3 loop spans 13 amino acids. With 4 bases removed from V and 4 bases from J, the gap between germline ends came to 9 bases.

The count of this clone is one. The rearrangement links TRBV30 to TRBJ1-6, with a tentative D call TRBD1 (5 bases). V was clipped by 3 bases and J by 6 bases, with 18 bases between them. The CDR3 has 16 residues. Germline V gives CDR1 GTSNPN, CDR2 SVGIG (reference sequence). The CDR3 nucleotides are TGTGCCTGGAGCGGCCGGGACCGAGGATCTAATTCACCCCTCCACTTT. This gives the protein CAWSGRDRGSNSPLHF. The whole variable domain, filled in from reference TRBV30 and TRBJ1-6, reads SQTIHQWPATLVQPVGSPLSLECTVEGTSNPNLYWYRQAAGRGLQLLFYSVGIGQISSEVPQNLSASRPQDRQFILSSKKLLLSDSGFYLCAWSGRDRGSNSPLHFGNGTRLTVT.